This is a list of T cell receptor beta chains from one sample in a study of memory CD4+ T cells and cytomegalovirus serostatus. Profiled with immunoSEQ multiplex PCR; TCRdb holds only in-frame clones, not every one. The sample yields about 50,000 clones, about three quarters seen once. Material: memory CD4+ T cells from blood. These TCRs come from an adult in good health and CMV-seronegative. CDR3s include the opening cysteine and the closing phenylalanine or tryptophan. D genes are given only for firm matches. Clone sizes are given selectively: once, few, many, or a class where the clone is expanded.

v_gene	d_gene	abundance	j_gene	CDR3nt	CDR3aa
TRBV19	TRBD1	.	TRBJ2-7	TGTGCCAGTAGTATAGACAAACGACAGGGAAATTCTCTTTACGAGCAGTACTTC	CASSIDKRQGNSLYEQYF
TRBV11-1	TRBD1	.	TRBJ2-1	TGTGCCAGCACCCCCCGGAAGGACAGGGGAAAAAATGAGCAGTTCTTC	CASTPRKDRGKNEQFF
TRBV29-1	.	.	TRBJ2-7	TGCAGCGTACGGGGTATTCTACGCTACGAGCAGTACTTC	CSVRGILRYEQYF
TRBV5-1	TRBD1	.	TRBJ2-2	TGCGCCAGCAGAGTTGGGACAGCAAACACCGGGGAGCTGTTTTTT	CASRVGTANTGELFF
TRBV11-2	TRBD1	.	TRBJ1-1	TGTGCCAGCAGCTTCGGATGGACAGGGGGCAAGCAAAGTGAAGCTTTCTTT	CASSFGWTGGKQSEAFF
TRBV11-1	TRBD1	.	TRBJ1-1	TGTGCCAGCAGCTATGGGGACAGGGGGCGAGAAGCTTTCTTT	CASSYGDRGREAFF
TRBV18	TRBD1	few	TRBJ2-4	TGTGCCAGCTCACCATCCTGGGACAGAAGCATTCAGTACTTC	CASSPSWDRSIQYF
TRBV14	.	.	TRBJ2-1	TGTGCCAGCAGCCAAGATTGGAATGAGCAGTTCTTC	CASSQDWNEQFF
TRBV29-1	.	.	TRBJ2-3	TGCAGCGTGCTACAGGGGGGGAACACAGATACGCAGTATTTT	CSVLQGGNTDTQYF
TRBV6-1	TRBD1	once	TRBJ1-3	TGTGCCAGCAGTGTTTACAGGGGAGTGGGAAACACCATATATTTT	CASSVYRGVGNTIYF
TRBV7-9	TRBD2	.	TRBJ2-5	TGTGCCAGCAGCTCCCTAATGCGGGAGCAAGAGACCCAGTACTTC	CASSSLMREQETQYF
TRBV2	TRBD2	.	TRBJ2-5	TGTGCCAGCATTGGGCGACTAGCGGGGTACCAAGAGACCCAGTACTTC	CASIGRLAGYQETQYF
TRBV2	.	.	TRBJ1-6	TGTGCCAGCGGACAGTCCTATAATTCACCCCTCCACTTT	CASGQSYNSPLHF
TRBV2	.	.	TRBJ1-5	TGTGCCAGCAGAACAGGGTCGGGGCTTCAGCCCCAGCATTTT	CASRTGSGLQPQHF
TRBV5-1	.	.	TRBJ1-1	TGCGCCAGCAGCCCAAGGGGTACGGGGATGAACACTGAAGCTTTCTTT	CASSPRGTGMNTEAFF
TRBV5-6	TRBD1	.	TRBJ1-2	TGTGCCAGCAGCCCGGGACAGGTTAACTATGGCTACACCTTC	CASSPGQVNYGYTF
TRBV5-4	TRBD1	.	TRBJ1-2	TGTGCCAGCAGCCCGGGACAGGGGGCGCCTGGCTACACCTTC	CASSPGQGAPGYTF
TRBV19	.	.	TRBJ1-1	TGTGCCAGTAGTTTTTCGGGGTTCACTGAAGCTTTCTTT	CASSFSGFTEAFF
TRBV19	.	.	TRBJ1-3	TGTGCCAGTAGTACGGGACCCGTCATGGTGGGTGGAAACACCATATATTTT	CASSTGPVMVGGNTIYF
TRBV28	.	.	TRBJ2-3	TGTGCCAGCAGTTTAGGGGGGGCCGGGGGCACAGATACGCAGTATTTT	CASSLGGAGGTDTQYF
TRBV20-1	.	.	TRBJ2-5	TGCAGTGCTAGAGTATTGGAGACCCAGTACTTC	CSARVLETQYF
TRBV4-2	.	.	TRBJ2-5	TGTGCCAGCAGCCCTACCCGGGACGCCCAAGAGACCCAGTACTTC	CASSPTRDAQETQYF
TRBV6-6	.	few	TRBJ1-5	TGTGCCAGCAGTTACTCGATGGCAAATAGCAATCAGCCCCAGCATTTT	CASSYSMANSNQPQHF
TRBV10-3	TRBD2	.	TRBJ2-3	TGTGCCATCAGTGAAGGCCCAGCGGGGGGAACCACAGATACGCAGTATTTT	CAISEGPAGGTTDTQYF
TRBV9	TRBD1	few	TRBJ1-4	TGTGCCAGCAGCGTTCCGACAGGGAGGGAAAAACTGTTTTTT	CASSVPTGREKLFF
TRBV2	TRBD1	.	TRBJ1-4	TGTGCCAGCAGCAGGGACAGGGGGACGACTAATGAAAAACTGTTTTTT	CASSRDRGTTNEKLFF
TRBV2	TRBD2	.	TRBJ2-5	TGTGCCAGGGGGGGAGGGAACCATCAAGAGACCCAGTACTTC	CARGGGNHQETQYF
TRBV13	.	.	TRBJ2-7	TGTGCCAGCAGCAGTGCAGGGCCAAGCTCCTACGAGCAGTACTTC	CASSSAGPSSYEQYF
TRBV9	TRBD1	few	TRBJ1-1	TGTGCCAGCAGCGTAGTTCTGACAGGGGGACTGATGAACACTGAAGCTTTCTTT	CASSVVLTGGLMNTEAFF
TRBV6-5	.	.	TRBJ2-7	TGTGCCAGCAGTTACGATGTCTCTCTTTACGAGCAGTACTTC	CASSYDVSLYEQYF
TRBV5-5	.	once	TRBJ2-3	TGTGCCAGCAGCCGCATGATGCACGGATTGGTCTTTGACACAGATACGCAGTATTTT	CASSRMMHGLVFDTDTQYF
TRBV7-9	.	.	TRBJ2-5	TGTGCCAGCAGCCGCGGGACAGCCCAAGAGACCCAGTACTTC	CASSRGTAQETQYF
TRBV29-1	.	once	TRBJ2-5	TGCAGCGTTGATCACGTTCCGGGGTCGACCCAGTACTTC	CSVDHVPGSTQYF
TRBV7-8	TRBD2	once	TRBJ2-3	TGTGCCAGCAGCTTGAGCGGGGGGGCGATAGATACGCAGTATTTT	CASSLSGGAIDTQYF
TRBV9	.	.	TRBJ1-1	TGTGCCAGCAGCGTAGCTACTGGAGGACCCAACACTGAAGCTTTCTTT	CASSVATGGPNTEAFF
TRBV13	.	once	TRBJ1-4	TGTGCCAGCAAGCGGAGGGGGACTAATGAAAAACTGTTTTTT	CASKRRGTNEKLFF
TRBV6-5	.	.	TRBJ1-6	TGTGCCGTGCAGGGTCCCAATTCACCCCTCCACTTT	CAVQGPNSPLHF
TRBV30	.	.	TRBJ2-3	TGTGCCTGGGCCGGGACAGCGGGAGATACGCAGTATTTT	CAWAGTAGDTQYF
TRBV30	.	medium-sized	TRBJ1-2	TGTGCCTGGAGCCAGCCCGGGGGGGGTGGCTATGGCTACACCTTC	CAWSQPGGGGYGYTF
TRBV4-2	.	few	TRBJ1-1	TGTGCCAGCAGCCAAGACCTTGACACTGAAGCTTTCTTT	CASSQDLDTEAFF
TRBV6-6	.	.	TRBJ1-1	TGTGCCAGCATCCCCCCCGGGGGGAACACTGAAGCTTTCTTT	CASIPPGGNTEAFF
TRBV27	.	.	TRBJ2-3	TGTGCCAGCAGCTATCGAAGCTCTAGAGATACGCAGTATTTT	CASSYRSSRDTQYF
TRBV5-1	TRBD1	.	TRBJ1-4	TGCGCCAGCAGCCCAAGGACAGGGAGCCGTGAAAAACTGTTTTTT	CASSPRTGSREKLFF
TRBV2	.	.	TRBJ2-3	TGTGCCAGCAGCCGCGCAGATATGCAGTATTTT	CASSRADMQYF
TRBV7-7	.	.	TRBJ2-3	TGTGCTAGCAGCCCGGGCCTCGGGGGATCAGATACGCAGTATTTT	CASSPGLGGSDTQYF
TRBV28	.	.	TRBJ1-4	TGTGCCAGCAGTTTAGGTGGGAGGGGGGAGAAACTGTTTTTT	CASSLGGRGEKLFF
TRBV5-4	.	.	TRBJ1-2	TGTGCCAGCAGCTTGCGAGATTATGGCTACACCTTC	CASSLRDYGYTF
TRBV18	.	.	TRBJ2-7	TGTGCCAGCTCACCACCGGTGTCACAGGGTGGTCGCTACGAGCAGTACTTC	CASSPPVSQGGRYEQYF
TRBV2	.	.	TRBJ2-5	TGTGCCAGCAGGTCGGGGGAGACCCAGTACTTC	CASRSGETQYF
TRBV6-5	.	.	TRBJ2-6	TGTGCCAGCAGTTACTCGTCTGGGGCCAACGTCCTGACTTTC	CASSYSSGANVLTF
TRBV5-5	.	.	TRBJ1-1	TGTGCCAGCAGCTTAGAAATACAGGGATTGAACACTGAAGCTTTCTTT	CASSLEIQGLNTEAFF
TRBV14	.	few	TRBJ1-1	TGTGCCAGCAGCCAAGAAACCCTCGAAGCTTTCTTT	CASSQETLEAFF
TRBV19	TRBD1	few	TRBJ2-5	TGTGCCAGTAGTCCAGGACAGGGGGGGACCCAGTACTTC	CASSPGQGGTQYF
TRBV7-3	.	medium-sized	TRBJ2-1	TGTGCCAGCAGCTTAGCAGCGGCCGCAAATGAGCAGTTCTTC	CASSLAAAANEQFF
TRBV6-4	.	few	TRBJ2-7	TGTGCCAGCAGGTGTCGACCCTACGAGCAGTACTTC	CASRCRPYEQYF
TRBV5-4	TRBD2	.	TRBJ2-3	TGTGCCAGCAGCTTGGAGGCTAGCGGGGGGGCCGCAGATACGCAGTATTTT	CASSLEASGGAADTQYF
TRBV5-1	.	.	TRBJ2-1	TGCGCCAGCAGCTTAAGAACCTCCTACAATGAGCAGTTCTTC	CASSLRTSYNEQFF
TRBV2	.	.	TRBJ2-1	TGTGCCAGCAGTGATCGGGGGCAAGGTGAGCAGTTCTTC	CASSDRGQGEQFF
TRBV7-9	.	.	TRBJ2-7	TGTGCCAGCAGCCCCCCCTGGTCGGCCCACGAGCAGTACTTC	CASSPPWSAHEQYF
TRBV7-3	TRBD1	once	TRBJ2-3	TGTGCCAGCAGATCCGGGACAGCTAGCACAGATACGCAGTATTTT	CASRSGTASTDTQYF